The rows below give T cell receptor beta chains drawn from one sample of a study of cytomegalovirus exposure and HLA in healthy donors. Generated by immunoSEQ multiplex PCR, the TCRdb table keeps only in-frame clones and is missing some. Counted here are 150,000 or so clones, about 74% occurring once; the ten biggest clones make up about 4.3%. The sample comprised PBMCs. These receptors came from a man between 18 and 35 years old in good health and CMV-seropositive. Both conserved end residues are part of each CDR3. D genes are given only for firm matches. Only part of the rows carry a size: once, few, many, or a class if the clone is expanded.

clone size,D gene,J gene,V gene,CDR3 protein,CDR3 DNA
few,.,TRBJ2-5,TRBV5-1,CASSLGRGETQYF,TGCGCCAGCAGCTTGGGCAGGGGAGAGACCCAGTACTTC
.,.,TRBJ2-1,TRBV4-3,CASSQPPINEQFF,TGCGCCAGCAGCCAACCCCCCATCAATGAGCAGTTCTTC
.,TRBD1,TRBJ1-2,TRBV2,CASSEVGRGLYGYTF,TGTGCCAGCAGTGAGGTGGGCAGGGGGCTCTATGGCTACACCTTC
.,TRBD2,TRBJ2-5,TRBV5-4,CASSADGGGGETQYF,TGTGCCAGCAGTGCGGATGGGGGGGGTGGCGAGACCCAGTACTTC
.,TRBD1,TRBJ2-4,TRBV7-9,CASGITGVGAKNIQYF,TGTGCCAGCGGGATTACAGGGGTTGGGGCCAAAAACATTCAGTACTTC
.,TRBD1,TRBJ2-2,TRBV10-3,CAISTHPRQGFTGELFF,TGTGCCATCTCCACCCATCCAAGACAGGGTTTCACCGGGGAGCTGTTTTTT
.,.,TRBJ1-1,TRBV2,CASSELGAHGTEAFF,TGTGCCAGCAGTGAATTAGGGGCTCATGGCACTGAAGCTTTCTTT
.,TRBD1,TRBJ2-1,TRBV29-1,CSVARGTGFNEQFF,TGCAGCGTTGCGAGGGGGACAGGATTCAATGAGCAGTTCTTC
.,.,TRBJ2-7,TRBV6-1,CASSGRHTSYEQYF,TGTGCCAGCAGTGGACGACATACTTCCTACGAGCAGTACTTC
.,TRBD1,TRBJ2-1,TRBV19,CASSPVPGGAYNEQFF,TGTGCCAGTAGTCCCGTCCCAGGGGGCGCGTACAATGAGCAGTTCTTC
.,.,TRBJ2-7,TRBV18,CASSPHRTAYEQYF,TGTGCCAGCTCACCCCACAGGACAGCCTACGAGCAGTACTTC
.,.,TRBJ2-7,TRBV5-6,CASSLLQGYEQYF,TGTGCCAGCAGCTTGCTTCAGGGTTACGAGCAGTACTTC
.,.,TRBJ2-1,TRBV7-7,CASSLDRSSYNEQFF,TGTGCTAGCAGCTTAGACAGAAGCTCCTACAATGAGCAGTTCTTC
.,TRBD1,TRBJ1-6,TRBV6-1,CASSGGTGKGSYNSPLHF,TGTGCCAGCAGTGGGGGGACAGGGAAAGGATCCTATAATTCACCCCTCCACTTT
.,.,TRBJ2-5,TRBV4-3,CASSQGFQGETQYF,TGCGCCAGCAGCCAAGGGTTCCAGGGAGAGACCCAGTACTTC
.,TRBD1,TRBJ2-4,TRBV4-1,CASSQERTGGENIQYF,TGCGCCAGCAGCCAAGAGAGAACAGGGGGCGAAAACATTCAGTACTTC
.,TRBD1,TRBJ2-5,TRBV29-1,CSVGGQGRGETQYF,TGCAGCGTTGGAGGACAGGGGAGGGGGGAGACCCAGTACTTC
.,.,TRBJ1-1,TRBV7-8,CASSLTWNTEAFF,TGTGCCAGCAGCTTAACTTGGAACACTGAAGCTTTCTTT
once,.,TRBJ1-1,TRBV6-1,CASRPQGNTEAFF,TGTGCCAGCAGACCACAGGGGAACACTGAAGCTTTCTTT
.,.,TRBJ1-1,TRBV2,CASTRDTRAWAFF,TGTGCCAGCACTCGGGACACCCGGGCTTGGGCTTTCTTT
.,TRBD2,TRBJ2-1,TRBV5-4,CASSLGAGGPHEQFF,TGTGCCAGCAGCTTAGGAGCGGGAGGGCCCCATGAGCAGTTCTTC
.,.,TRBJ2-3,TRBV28,CASSRGGAQSTDTQYF,TGTGCCAGCAGTCGAGGGGGGGCACAATCCACAGATACGCAGTATTTT
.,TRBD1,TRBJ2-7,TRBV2,CASSKGQGASYEQYF,TGTGCCAGCAGTAAGGGCCAGGGGGCTTCCTACGAGCAGTACTTC
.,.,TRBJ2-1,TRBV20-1,CSARDAWRQFF,TGCAGTGCTAGAGACGCGTGGAGGCAGTTCTTC
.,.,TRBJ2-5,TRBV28,CASSLGFTGWETQYF,TGTGCCAGCAGTTTAGGGTTCACCGGGTGGGAGACCCAGTACTTC
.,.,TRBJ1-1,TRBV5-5,CASSTAMDTSMNTEAFF,TGTGCCAGCAGCACGGCGATGGACACCAGCATGAACACTGAAGCTTTCTTT
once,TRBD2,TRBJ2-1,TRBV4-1,CASSLPGLAGGKEQFF,TGCGCCAGCAGCCTTCCGGGACTAGCGGGGGGTAAAGAGCAGTTCTTC
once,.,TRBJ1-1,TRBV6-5,CASSLGRGTEAFF,TGTGCCAGCAGCCTCGGCCGAGGGACTGAAGCTTTCTTT
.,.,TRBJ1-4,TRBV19,CASRGPLEKLFF,TGTGCCAGCCGCGGGCCCCTTGAAAAACTGTTTTTT
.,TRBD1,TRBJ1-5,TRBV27,CASSPAPRQGTGNQPQHF,TGTGCCAGCAGTCCGGCACCTCGACAGGGTACCGGCAATCAGCCCCAGCATTTT
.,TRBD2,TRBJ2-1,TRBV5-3,CARSLASGDPQDEQFF,TGTGCCAGAAGCTTGGCTAGCGGGGACCCCCAAGATGAGCAGTTCTTC
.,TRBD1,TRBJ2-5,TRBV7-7,CASSKGGPEETQYF,TGTGCTAGCAGCAAAGGGGGCCCTGAGGAGACCCAGTACTTC
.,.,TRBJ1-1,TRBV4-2,CASRPPGNGNTEAFF,TGTGCCAGCAGACCGCCCGGGAACGGAAACACTGAAGCTTTCTTT
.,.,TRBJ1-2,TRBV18,CASSPPTEGNYGYTF,TGTGCCAGCTCACCTCCGACAGAAGGCAACTATGGCTACACCTTC
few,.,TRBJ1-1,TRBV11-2,CASSSQGYAFF,TGTGCCAGCAGCTCTCAGGGTTATGCTTTCTTT